These 28 T cell receptor beta chains share one sample of origin, sequenced in a study of blood T cell repertoires in COVID-19. Only in-frame clones appear in the TCRdb table, and some are missing; sequencing was by immunoSEQ multiplex PCR. This sample has more than 400,000 clones, with about nine tenths found just once. Material for sequencing was PBMCs or T cells enriched from blood (not recorded which). All receptors derive from a man aged 18 to 35 who had recovered from COVID-19.

The genes are TRBV6-5 and TRBJ1-6, with a possible D match to TRBD1 (5 bases). V dropped 4 bases and J dropped 7 bases, with 14 bases sitting between them. Germline V gene sequence: CDR1 MNHEY, CDR2 SVGAGI. The CDR3 totals 15 residues. The CDR3 protein is CASSSRPGRNSPLHF. In nucleotides, the CDR3 is TGTGCCAGCAGTTCTAGGCCAGGGCGAAATTCACCCCTCCACTTT.

The chain links TRBV19 to TRBJ1-5; 7 positions match TRBD1. Germline CDR1 is LNHDA and CDR2 is SQIVND (reference sequence). The CDR3 totals 16 residues. The J segment lost 4 bases and the V segment lost 5 bases, leaving 11 bases of the junction unmatched. The CDR3 spells CASSPRSRDRNQPQHF. The CDR3 bases are TGTGCCAGTAGTCCGAGATCCCGGGACAGAAATCAGCCCCAGCATTTT.

The chain's CDR3 is CASSPRVVNNEQFF. In DNA form, the CDR3 reads TGTGCCAGCAGCCCCAGGGTGGTGAACAATGAGCAGTTCTTC. This chain joins TRBV3-1 (or the pseudogene TRBV3-2) and TRBJ2-1, with D possibly being TRBD1 (5 bases). The CDR3 totals 14 residues. V lost 4 bases, J lost 5 bases, and 12 bases lay in between. Germline CDR1 LGHDT, CDR2 YNNKEL (reference sequence).

CDR3 protein: CASSQLGTSSYEQYF. As DNA, the CDR3 is TGTGCCAGCAGCCAATTAGGGACTAGCTCCTACGAGCAGTACTTC. V gene TRBV14 combines with J gene TRBJ2-7; 8 bases agree with TRBD2. Germline V gene sequence: CDR1 SGHDN, CDR2 FVKESK. The junction had 3 bases not matched to a gene; V was cut back by 2 bases and J by 0 bases. The CDR3 totals 15 residues.

The rearrangement uses TRBV29-1 and TRBJ2-3; 7 nucleotides line up with TRBD1. The CDR3 spans 14 residues. From germline, CDR1 is SQVTM and CDR2 ANQGSEA. J lost 1 base, V lost 6 bases, and 7 bases had no gene match. CDR3 nucleotide sequence: TGCAGCGTAACGCTGACAGGGCGCACAGATACGCAGTATTTT. Translated, it gives CSVTLTGRTDTQYF.

This rearrangement joins TRBV5-6 to TRBJ1-2; 8 bases are shared with TRBD1. Germline CDR1 reads SGHDT; CDR2 reads YYEEEE. The CDR3 is 13 residues long. V shed 2 bases, J shed 4 bases, and the junction held 1 base outside the gene matches. The CDR3 loop reads CASSLDRGYGYTF. The CDR3 DNA is TGTGCCAGCAGCTTAGACAGGGGCTATGGCTACACCTTC.

The chain joins TRBV11-2 to TRBJ1-3; a weak D match, TRBD1 (5 bases). The CDR3 has 15 amino acids. The V gene lost 0 bases and the J gene lost 6 bases, with 12 bases spanning the gap. Germline loops: CDR1 SGHAT, CDR2 FQNNGV. The CDR3 DNA sequence: TGTGCCAGCAGCTTAGAAATCGGACATTTAAACACCATATATTTT. It encodes CASSLEIGHLNTIYF.

In DNA form, the CDR3 reads TGTGCCAGCAGGATCTCGGACAGGGCGGATGGCTACACCTTC. Translated: CASRISDRADGYTF. The V call is TRBV2, the J call TRBJ1-2, with 8 bases that match TRBD1. Trimming took 6 bases from V and 6 from J; bases not matched to a gene: 9. The CDR3 runs 14 residues. Germline assignment: CDR1 SNHLY and CDR2 FYNNEI.

The V call is TRBV12-3 or TRBV12-4, the J call TRBJ1-5; the D is unclear. The V end was cut by 3 bases, the J end by 6 bases, with 9 bases between. CDR3 length: 13 residues. The CDR3 sequence is CASSFLGSQPQHF. The CDR3 DNA sequence: TGTGCCAGCAGTTTCTTGGGGAGTCAGCCCCAGCATTTT.

The V and J genes are TRBV19 and TRBJ2-5; maybe TRBD1 (7 bases). This CDR3 region has 19 residues. V lost 0 bases, J lost 5 bases, and 25 bases lay in between. Germline assignment: CDR1 LNHDA and CDR2 SQIVND (reference sequence). The CDR3 loop reads CASSIDPRRRGRFGETQYF. The CDR3 bases are TGTGCCAGTAGTATAGATCCCCGTAGGAGGGGGCGCTTCGGGGAGACCCAGTACTTC.

Written as DNA, the CDR3 is TGCAGTGCTCCGGGGGGTGTTGGCTACACCTTC. Residues: CSAPGGVGYTF. This chain joins TRBV20-1 and TRBJ1-2, with D perhaps matching TRBD1 (5 bases). Germline CDR1 and CDR2: DFQATT and SNEGSKA (reference sequence). V was pared by 5 bases and J by 7 bases, with 11 bases between. This CDR3 spans 11 amino acids.

The chain uses TRBV19 and TRBJ2-7, with TRBD2 matching over 12 bases. The CDR3 extends over 15 amino acids. With V trimmed by 3 bases and J by 4 bases, 4 bases remained unmatched. The germline V gene has CDR1 LNHDA and CDR2 SQIVND (reference sequence). CDR3: CASSIGLAGTYEQYF. The CDR3 DNA reads TGTGCCAGTAGTATCGGACTAGCGGGAACTTACGAGCAGTACTTC.

This clone has only one observation. The genes are TRBV2 and TRBJ1-2; TRBD1 aligns across 9 bases. Trimming cost V 6 bases and J 4 bases; bases outside gene matches: 6. This CDR3 region has 14 residues. Germline V gives CDR1 SNHLY, CDR2 FYNNEI. CDR3 coding DNA: TGTGCCAGCAGACGGGACAGGGAAAGCTATGGCTACACCTTC. Translated, it gives CASRRDRESYGYTF.

The rearrangement joins TRBV28 to TRBJ1-2; no definite D call. Germline assignment: CDR1 MDHEN and CDR2 SYDVKM. Trimming stripped 10 bases from V and 1 base from J, with 22 bases between. The CDR3 has 16 amino acids. CDR3: CATLARDPAVNYGYTF. CDR3 in DNA: TGTGCCACCCTAGCGAGGGATCCAGCGGTTAACTATGGCTACACCTTC.

This clone was counted once. The V gene is TRBV2, the J gene TRBJ1-6; D ambiguous. Looked up from germline, CDR1 is SNHLY and CDR2 is FYNNEI. With 2 bases removed from V and 6 bases from J, the gap between germline ends came to 14 bases. The CDR3 length is 16 residues. The CDR3 loop reads CASSERGREGNSPLHF. DNA for the CDR3: TGTGCCAGCAGTGAAAGAGGCCGGGAGGGTAATTCACCCCTCCACTTT.

This chain connects TRBV6-5 to TRBJ2-5; 13 bases fit TRBD2. The CDR3 contains 14 residues. Trimming at V came to 2 bases and at J to 13 bases, leaving 7 bases not matched to a gene. The germline CDR1 and CDR2 sequences are MNHEY and SVGAGI. In DNA form, the CDR3 reads TGTGCCAGCAGTTACGGGACTAGCGGGACGCTCCCGTACTTC. Its protein product is CASSYGTSGTLPYF.

J is TRBJ1-2 and V is TRBV5-5; D is undetermined. The CDR3 is made up of 14 amino acids. Germline assignment: CDR1 SGHKS and CDR2 YYEKEE (reference sequence). Deletions cut 2 bases from V and 3 bases from J, with 11 bases between. Here the CDR3 reads CASSFVELYYGYTF. Written as DNA, the CDR3 is TGTGCCAGCAGCTTCGTCGAACTCTACTATGGCTACACCTTC.

CDR3: CASSQSGTISHQPQHF. CDR3 coding DNA: TGTGCCAGTAGTCAATCGGGAACAATTTCTCATCAGCCCCAGCATTTT. The chain recombines TRBV19 with TRBJ1-5; D gene ambiguous. CDR1 is LNHDA and CDR2 is SQIVND in the germline V gene (reference sequence). The CDR3 runs 16 residues. Deletions cut 5 bases from V and 5 bases from J, with 19 bases between.

This clone was counted a single time. The rearrangement uses TRBV4-1 and TRBJ2-5; no clear D. Germline V gene data show CDR1 as MGHRA and CDR2 as YSYEKL. The CDR3 has 14 residues. V gave up 1 base and J gave up 5 bases, with 11 bases separating them. The CDR3 is CASSQAAFLETQYF. In DNA, the CDR3 is TGCGCCAGCAGCCAAGCAGCGTTTTTGGAGACCCAGTACTTC.

The V gene is TRBV11-3, the J gene TRBJ1-1, with D possibly matching TRBD1 (5 bases). V was cut by 1 base and J by 0 bases, with 9 bases left in between. The CDR3 is 15 amino acids. Germline V gives CDR1 SGHNT, CDR2 YENEEA. The CDR3 region has the DNA TGTGCCAGCAGCTTAGTTTCAGGGATGAACACTGAAGCTTTCTTT. Translated: CASSLVSGMNTEAFF.

V and J are TRBV24-1 and TRBJ2-3; D not certain. Trimming cost V 0 bases and J 4 bases, with 7 bases left between them. The CDR3 spans 14 residues. CDR1 is KGHDR and CDR2 is SFDVKD in the germline V gene. The CDR3 is CATSDLQKADTQYF. In DNA, the CDR3 is TGTGCCACCAGTGATTTGCAGAAAGCAGATACGCAGTATTTT.

This clone was recorded only once. This sequence joins TRBV5-6 and TRBJ2-2; 11 bases align to TRBD2. The ends lost 2 bases at V and 5 bases at J; junction bases unmatched: 5. The CDR3 sequence is 16 residues long. Per germline, CDR1 SGHDT and CDR2 YYEEEE. CDR3 nucleotides: TGTGCCAGCAGCTTATTAGCGGGGGGGACTACCGGGGAGCTGTTTTTT. This translates into CASSLLAGGTTGELFF. Full variable domain (outside the CDR3, taken from reference TRBV5-6 and TRBJ2-2): DAGVTQSPTHLIKTRGQQVTLRCSPKSGHDTVSWYQQALGQGPQFIFQYYEEEERQRGNFPDRFSGHQFPNYSSELNVNALLLGDSALYLCASSLLAGGTTGELFFGEGSRLTVL.

In this sample, this clone turned up a few times. V is TRBV4-1 and J is TRBJ1-5; D is possibly TRBD1 (5 bases). V gave up 4 bases and J gave up 1 base, with 14 bases separating them. Germline CDR1 reads MGHRA; CDR2 reads YSYEKL. The CDR3 has 16 residues. In nucleotides, the CDR3 is TGCGCCAGCAGCCCTTCTGGAGGGACGAGCAATCAGCCCCAGCATTTT. Protein sequence: CASSPSGGTSNQPQHF.

The genes are TRBV14 and TRBJ1-2; 7 positions match TRBD1. The junction had 2 bases not matched to a gene; V was cut back by 3 bases and J by 4 bases. There are 13 residues in the CDR3. Germline V lookup: CDR1 SGHDN, CDR2 FVKESK. This CDR3 reads CASSQDRIYGYTF. For the CDR3, the DNA is TGTGCCAGCAGCCAGGACAGGATCTATGGCTACACCTTC.

CDR3 nucleotide sequence: TGCGCCAGCAGCCAAAGTGGTCAGAATAATGAAAAACTGTTTTTT. Its translation is CASSQSGQNNEKLFF. The chain is built from TRBV4-1 and TRBJ1-4, with D unresolved. The CDR3 contains 15 residues. Per germline, CDR1 MGHRA and CDR2 YSYEKL. V was clipped by 2 bases and J by 4 bases, with 11 bases between them.

This clone was seen just once. This rearrangement joins TRBV10-3 to TRBJ2-1; D is possibly TRBD2 (5 bases). The V end lost 4 bases, the J end lost 0 bases, and 19 bases lay between the germline ends. CDR1 is ENHRY and CDR2 is SYGVKD in the germline V gene. CDR3 length: 18 residues. The CDR3 spells CAISGPREAGRSYNEQFF. The CDR3 DNA reads as TGTGCCATCAGTGGACCCCGGGAAGCTGGGCGCTCCTACAATGAGCAGTTCTTC.

This rearrangement joins TRBV10-2 to TRBJ2-7, with a tentative D call TRBD1 (6 bases). Trimming took 9 bases from V and 2 from J, leaving 14 bases between them. The CDR3 runs to 13 residues. Germline-derived CDR1 and CDR2 are WSHSY and SAAADI. The CDR3 region is CASGQNLPYEQYF. For the CDR3, the DNA is TGCGCCAGTGGACAGAATTTACCCTACGAGCAGTACTTC.

The rearrangement joins TRBV3-1 (or the pseudogene TRBV3-2) to TRBJ1-2; D is undetermined. Germline-derived CDR1 and CDR2 are LGHDT and YNNKEL (reference sequence). The CDR3 is made up of 16 amino acids. Trimming pared 2 bases from V and 4 bases from J, leaving 17 bases between. This CDR3 is CASSQRLGSSPYGYTF. In nucleotides, the CDR3 is TGTGCCAGCAGCCAAAGATTGGGCAGTTCCCCCTATGGCTACACCTTC.